This paragraph reports one TCR beta chain. The antigen is unknown. This record belongs to a study of vaccination effects on CD4 cells after COVID-19. Study background: Post-vaccine sampling took place a median of 72 days after the second dose. Study findings and constraints: Convalescent patients were few in the study, and early post-infection timepoints were absent. Both infection-induced and vaccine-induced clones contracted markedly at late post-vaccination timepoints.

Data came from immunoSEQ multiplex PCR; TCRdb stores just in-frame clones and leaves some out. The table includes tens of thousands of clones, more than 70% detected once. There are 13 residues in the CDR3. V gave up 5 bases and J gave up 3 bases, with 7 bases separating them. ViraFEST assay sequencing came after antigen-specific CD4+ T cells were expanded with viral peptide pools. Having been cultured for around nine days, the cells underwent CD4+ T cell isolation. Two doses of BNT162b2 or mRNA-1273 vaccine were administered to participants. The study found no prior SARS-CoV-2 infection in the vaccine recipients, who tested negative for nucleocapsid antibodies.

The clonotype comes from a human donor who received a COVID-19 vaccine. Sample: CD4+ T cells from PBMCs cultured with HCoV-229E spike peptides, taken after COVID-19 vaccination. The gene calls are TRBV12-3 or TRBV12-4 and TRBJ2-2; D gene uncertain. The CDR3 sequence is CASSRRHTGELFF. CDR3 sequence (DNA): TGTGCCAGCAGTCGACGTCACACCGGGGAGCTGTTTTTT.